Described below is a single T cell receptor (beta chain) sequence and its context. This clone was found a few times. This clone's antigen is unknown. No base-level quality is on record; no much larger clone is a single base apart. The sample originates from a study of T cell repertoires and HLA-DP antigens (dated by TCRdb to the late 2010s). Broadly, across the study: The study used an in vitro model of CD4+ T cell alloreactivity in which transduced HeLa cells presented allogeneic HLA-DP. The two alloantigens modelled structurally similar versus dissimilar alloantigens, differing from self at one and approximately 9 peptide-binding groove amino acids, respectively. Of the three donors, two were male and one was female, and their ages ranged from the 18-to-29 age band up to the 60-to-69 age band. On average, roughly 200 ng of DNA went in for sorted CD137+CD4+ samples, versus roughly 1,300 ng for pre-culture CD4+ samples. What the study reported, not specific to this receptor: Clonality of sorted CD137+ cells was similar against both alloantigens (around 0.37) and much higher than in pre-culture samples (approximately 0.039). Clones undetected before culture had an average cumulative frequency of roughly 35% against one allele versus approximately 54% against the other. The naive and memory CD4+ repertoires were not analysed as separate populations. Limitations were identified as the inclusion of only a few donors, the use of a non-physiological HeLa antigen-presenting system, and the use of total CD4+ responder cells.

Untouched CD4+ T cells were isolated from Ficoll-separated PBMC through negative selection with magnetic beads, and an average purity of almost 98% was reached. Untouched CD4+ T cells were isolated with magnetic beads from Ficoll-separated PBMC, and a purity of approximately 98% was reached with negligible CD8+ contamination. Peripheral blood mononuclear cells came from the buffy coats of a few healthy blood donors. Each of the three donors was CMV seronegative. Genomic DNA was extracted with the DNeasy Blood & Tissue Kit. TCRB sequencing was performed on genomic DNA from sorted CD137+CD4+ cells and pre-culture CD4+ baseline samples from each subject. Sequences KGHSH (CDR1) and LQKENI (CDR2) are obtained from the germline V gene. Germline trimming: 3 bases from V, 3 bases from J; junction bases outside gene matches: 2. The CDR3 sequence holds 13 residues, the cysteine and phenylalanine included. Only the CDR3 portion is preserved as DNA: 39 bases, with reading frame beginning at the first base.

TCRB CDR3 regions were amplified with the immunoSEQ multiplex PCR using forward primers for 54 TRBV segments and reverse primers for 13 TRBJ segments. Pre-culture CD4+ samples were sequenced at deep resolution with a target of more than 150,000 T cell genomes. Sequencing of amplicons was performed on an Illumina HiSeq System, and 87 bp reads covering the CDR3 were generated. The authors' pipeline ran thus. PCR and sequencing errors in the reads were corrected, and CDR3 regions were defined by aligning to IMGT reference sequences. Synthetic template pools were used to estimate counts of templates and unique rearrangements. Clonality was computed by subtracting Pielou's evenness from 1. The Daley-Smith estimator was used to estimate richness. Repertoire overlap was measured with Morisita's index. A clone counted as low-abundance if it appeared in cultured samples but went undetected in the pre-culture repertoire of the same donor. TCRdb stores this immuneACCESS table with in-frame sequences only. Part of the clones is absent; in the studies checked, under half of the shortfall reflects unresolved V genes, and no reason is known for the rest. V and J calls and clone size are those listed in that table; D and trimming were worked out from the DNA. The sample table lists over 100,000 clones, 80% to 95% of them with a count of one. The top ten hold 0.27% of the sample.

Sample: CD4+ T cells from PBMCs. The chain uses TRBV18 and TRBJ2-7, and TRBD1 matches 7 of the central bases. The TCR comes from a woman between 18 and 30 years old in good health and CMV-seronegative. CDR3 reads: CASSPGQIYEQYF. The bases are TGTGCCAGCTCACCGGGACAGATCTACGAGCAGTACTTC.